This entry concerns a single TCR beta chain. Its cognate antigen is unknown. V was shortened by 0 bases and J by 4 bases, with 12 bases between the two germline ends. CDR3 size: 15 residues. Per the germline V gene, CDR1 is LNHDA and CDR2 is SQIVND (reference sequence). The PCR used 60 Vbeta and 13 Jbeta primers. TCRdb's copy holds only in-frame clones and misses some; the assay was immunoSEQ multiplex PCR. The sample carries tens of thousands of clones, approximately 80% recorded once. This entry is derived from a study of cytomegalovirus exposure and HLA in healthy donors. Across the study: Of a few hundred genotyped donors, roughly 81% grouped in the Caucasian-associated ancestry cluster. General observations from the study: In vitro work confirmed that a few CMV-associated chains recognize CMV antigens. Prior analysis indicated that the majority of TCR beta V segments exhibited productivity approximately 87% or approximately 30% of the time.

The sequence came from a human donor in good health. Sequenced input: PBMCs. The chain uses TRBV19 and TRBJ1-2; unclear D gene. The CDR3 DNA sequence: TGTGCCAGTAGTATAGATTGGAGGCGCAGCTATGGCTACACCTTC. Protein product: CASSIDWRRSYGYTF.